This section outlines one T cell receptor beta chain sequence together with its context. Its antigen is undetermined. The germline gives CDR1 MNHEY, CDR2 SVGAGI. The CDR3 has 15 residues. V shed 3 bases and J 3 bases; nucleotides not matched to a gene: 4. The PCR used 60 Vbeta and 13 Jbeta primers. The assay was immunoSEQ multiplex PCR, and TCRdb's table has in-frame clones only and misses some. The repertoire holds 75,000 to 100,000 clones, 81% seen once, with about 5% in the top ten. The data originate from a study of cytomegalovirus exposure and HLA in healthy donors. Study results and caveats: Follow-up analysis seemed to connect common viral pathogens with several of the most significant clusters identified.

As for the donors, each was a healthy bone marrow donor. The sequence was obtained from a man aged 35-49 years in good health and CMV-seropositive. V usage is TRBV6-5 and J usage is TRBJ2-3; TRBD2 aligns across 9 bases. The sequenced material came from PBMCs. This CDR3 is CASSYAGGPTDTQYF. The CDR3 coding sequence is TGTGCCAGCAGTTATGCGGGAGGGCCAACAGATACGCAGTATTTT.